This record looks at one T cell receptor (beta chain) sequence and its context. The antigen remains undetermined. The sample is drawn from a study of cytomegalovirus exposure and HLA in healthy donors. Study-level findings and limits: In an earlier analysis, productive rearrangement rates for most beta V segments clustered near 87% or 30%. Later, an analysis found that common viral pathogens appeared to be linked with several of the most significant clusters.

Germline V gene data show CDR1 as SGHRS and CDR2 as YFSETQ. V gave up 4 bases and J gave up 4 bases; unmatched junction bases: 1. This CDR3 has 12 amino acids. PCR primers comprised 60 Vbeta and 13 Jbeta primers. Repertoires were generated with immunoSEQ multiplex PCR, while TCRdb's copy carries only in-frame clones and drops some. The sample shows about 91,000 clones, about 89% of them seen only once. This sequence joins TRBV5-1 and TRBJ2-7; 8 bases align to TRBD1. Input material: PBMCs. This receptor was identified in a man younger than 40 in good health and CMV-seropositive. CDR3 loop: CASSGDRYEQYF. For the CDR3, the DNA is TGCGCCAGCAGCGGGGACAGGTACGAGCAGTACTTC.